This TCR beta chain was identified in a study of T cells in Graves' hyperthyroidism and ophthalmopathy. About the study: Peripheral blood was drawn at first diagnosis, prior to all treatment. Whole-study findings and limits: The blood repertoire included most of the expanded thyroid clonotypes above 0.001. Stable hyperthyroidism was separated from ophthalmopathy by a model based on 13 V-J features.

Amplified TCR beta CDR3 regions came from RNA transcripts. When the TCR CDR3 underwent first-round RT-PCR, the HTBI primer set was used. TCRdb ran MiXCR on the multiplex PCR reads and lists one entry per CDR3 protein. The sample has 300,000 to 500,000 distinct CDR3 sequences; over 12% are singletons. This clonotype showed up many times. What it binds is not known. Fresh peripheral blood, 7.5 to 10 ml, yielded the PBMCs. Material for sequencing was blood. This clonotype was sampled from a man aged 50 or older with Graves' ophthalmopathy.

CDR3 nucleotides: TGTGCCTGGAGCCGTCCCCGATATACCGAGCAGTACTTC. Amino acids: CAWSRPRYTEQYF. This rearrangement joins TRBV30 to TRBJ2-7; D remains ambiguous. V was clipped by 3 bases and J by 6 bases, with 15 bases between them. CDR1 is GTSNPN and CDR2 is SVGIG in the germline V gene (reference sequence). The CDR3 totals 13 residues.